This T cell receptor beta chain was obtained from a study of Graves' ophthalmopathy and Graves' hyperthyroidism. Germline-derived CDR1 and CDR2 are KGHSH and LQKENI. This CDR3 has 15 residues. V lost 2 bases and J lost 0, with 10 bases in between. RNA transcripts yielded amplified TCR beta CDR3 regions. An opening RT-PCR round employed HTBI primers and preceded a second-round multiplex PCR. A single record per CDR3 protein comes from TCRdb applying MiXCR to the multiplex PCR reads. The table shows 1 million to 1.3 million distinct CDR3 sequences, with about 38% occurring only once. This clonotype was counted a few times.

V gene TRBV18 combines with J gene TRBJ1-2; unclear D gene. The receptor comes from an adult man with Graves' hyperthyroidism. Sequenced sample: peripheral blood or thyroid tissue (not recorded which). The CDR3 DNA reads TGTGCCAGCTCACCATCCGGGTCCTCTAACTATGGCTACACCTTC. This sequence encodes CASSPSGSSNYGYTF.